These 29 T cell receptor beta chains were all obtained from the same sample, sequenced in a study of blood T cell repertoires in COVID-19. The assay was immunoSEQ multiplex PCR, and TCRdb's table has in-frame clones only and misses some. Of approximately 200,000 clones in the sample, 87% were seen once. The sequenced sample was PBMCs or T cells enriched from blood (not recorded which). The receptors shown here come from a man aged 25-40 years who had recovered from COVID-19.

The V gene is TRBV3-1 (or the pseudogene TRBV3-2), the J gene TRBJ1-2, with D perhaps matching TRBD1 (5 bases). Germline lookup yields CDR1 LGHDT and CDR2 YNNKEL (reference sequence). Trimming cost V 0 bases and J 4 bases, with 18 bases left between them. The CDR3 sequence is 17 residues long. CDR3 nucleotide sequence: TGTGCCAGCAGCCAAGATCAGGCTTCAGACAGCTCCTATGGCTACACCTTC. Its protein product is CASSQDQASDSSYGYTF.

The V and J genes are TRBV2 and TRBJ2-7; maybe TRBD2 (5 bases). From germline, CDR1 is SNHLY and CDR2 FYNNEI. This CDR3 contains 14 residues. V dropped 3 bases and J dropped 0 bases, with 9 bases sitting between them. The CDR3 loop is CASSEQRNSYEQYF. The CDR3, as DNA: TGTGCCAGCAGTGAGCAGCGGAACTCCTACGAGCAGTACTTC.

The CDR3: CASSYWTGDEKLFF. The CDR3 DNA follows: TGTGCCAGCAGCTACTGGACGGGGGATGAAAAACTGTTTTTT. This chain joins TRBV7-2 and TRBJ1-4, with D maybe TRBD1 (5 bases). V lost 4 bases to trimming and J lost 6 bases, with 12 bases between them. Germline CDR1 is SGHTA and CDR2 is FQGNSA. The CDR3 is made up of 14 amino acids.

The chain joins TRBV28 to TRBJ2-1; the match to TRBD1 covers 10 bases. The CDR3 is 15 residues long. The germline CDR1 and CDR2 sequences are MDHEN and SYDVKM. The V segment lost 8 bases and the J segment 7 bases; nucleotides outside the gene matches: 11. As DNA, the CDR3 is TGTGCCAGCTCCCTGGGGACAGGGGTGAATAATGAGCAGTTCTTC. Translating it yields CASSLGTGVNNEQFF.

Points on this clone: At the DNA level, this CDR3 is encoded by other sequences in the same sample as well. The V gene is TRBV18, the J gene TRBJ1-5; D is unresolved. CDR1 and CDR2 (germline): KGHSH, LQKENI. V lost 4 bases, J lost 5 bases, and 6 bases lay in between. The CDR3 spans 12 residues. This CDR3 is CASSRTDQPQHF. CDR3 nucleotide sequence: TGTGCCAGCTCACGCACGGATCAGCCCCAGCATTTT.

The chain is built from TRBV5-1 and TRBJ1-1; 9 nucleotides agree with TRBD1. With 5 bases clipped from V and 2 bases from J, the junction kept 4 bases outside the gene matches. Germline CDR1 reads SGHRS; CDR2 reads YFSETQ. CDR3 size: 14 residues. For the CDR3, the DNA is TGCGCCAGCAGGACGACAGGGGGAAACACTGAAGCTTTCTTT. As protein: CASRTTGGNTEAFF. Variable domain in full (rest from reference TRBV5-1 and TRBJ1-1): KAGVTQTPRYLIKTRGQQVTLSCSPISGHRSVSWYQQTPGQGLQFLFEYFSETQRNKGNFPGRFSGRQFSNSRSEMNVSTLELGDSALYLCASRTTGGNTEAFFGQGTRLTVV.

The chain combines TRBV4-1 with TRBJ1-2; D possibly corresponds to TRBD1 (6 bases). Germline values: CDR1 MGHRA, CDR2 YSYEKL. CDR3 length: 15 residues. V dropped 2 bases and J dropped 8 bases, with 18 bases sitting between them. CDR3 sequence reads: CASSQWDTPRQGYTF. CDR3 nucleotide sequence: TGCGCCAGCAGCCAATGGGACACCCCCCGGCAAGGCTACACCTTC.

The chain carries TRBV6-5 and TRBJ2-1; 8 bases are shared with TRBD2. CDR1 and CDR2 (germline): MNHEY, SVGAGI. Trimming at V came to 6 bases and at J to 3 bases, leaving 7 bases not matched to a gene. This CDR3 region has 15 residues. The CDR3: CASRTLAGLYNEQFF. DNA for the CDR3: TGTGCCAGCAGGACCTTAGCGGGACTCTACAATGAGCAGTTCTTC.

Only a few counts were recorded for this clone. This chain connects TRBV6-2 or TRBV6-3 to TRBJ1-2; D call uncertain. Germline CDR1 and CDR2: MNHEY and SVGEGT. With 5 bases removed from V and 6 bases from J, the gap between germline ends came to 10 bases. The CDR3 is made up of 12 amino acids. The CDR3 bases are TGTGCCAGCAGTGAGGTCCCCCATGGCTACACCTTC. It specifies CASSEVPHGYTF.

The chain couples TRBV11-1 to TRBJ2-7, with TRBD2 identical over 11 bases. The CDR3 has 16 amino acids. J lost 5 bases, V lost 3 bases, and 9 bases had no gene match. CDR1 is SGHAT, CDR2 FQDESV, per germline (reference sequence). For the CDR3, the DNA is TGTGCCAGCAGCTTCGGACTAGCGGGTCCTGGGGACGAGCAGTACTTC. Translated, it gives CASSFGLAGPGDEQYF.

The chain carries TRBV5-4 and TRBJ2-1, with 9 nucleotides matching TRBD2. The germline V gene encodes CDR1 SGHNT and CDR2 YYREEE (reference sequence). This CDR3 has 14 residues. V trimming: 4 bases; J trimming: 7 bases; junction bases outside the gene matches: 6. The CDR3 reads CASSQAGGDNEQFF. The CDR3 DNA reads TGTGCCAGCAGCCAAGCGGGAGGAGATAATGAGCAGTTCTTC.

The J gene is TRBJ1-2, the V gene TRBV30; D is ambiguous. Trimming took off 3 bases at V and 2 bases at J, with 7 bases between the two ends. Germline V gene lookup returns CDR1 GTSNPN and CDR2 SVGIG (reference sequence). The CDR3 spans 12 residues. CDR3 in amino acids: CAWRIMNYGYTF. DNA for the CDR3: TGTGCCTGGAGAATAATGAACTATGGCTACACCTTC.

V usage is TRBV3-1 (or the pseudogene TRBV3-2) and J usage is TRBJ1-1; 9 bases match TRBD1. The CDR3 is made up of 13 amino acids. Germline V gene data show CDR1 as LGHDT and CDR2 as YNNKEL (reference sequence). J was trimmed by 11 bases and V by 0 bases; bases with no gene match: 4. CDR3 sequence (DNA): TGTGCCAGCAGCCAAGATCCGACAGGGGGGGCTTTCTTT. Translation gives CASSQDPTGGAFF.

This clone appeared a few times. The rearrangement uses TRBV5-5 and TRBJ1-1; TRBD1 might be the D (6 bases). V was pared by 2 bases and J by 7 bases, with 15 bases between. The CDR3 is made up of 14 amino acids. Germline V gives CDR1 SGHKS, CDR2 YYEKEE (reference sequence). CDR3 coding DNA: TGTGCCAGCAGCTTCTCGGTGCGGACAGATGAAGCTTTCTTT. It encodes CASSFSVRTDEAFF.

This chain joins TRBV19 and TRBJ1-6; D is perhaps TRBD1 (6 bases). The V and J ends lost 10 bases and 3 bases respectively, with 16 bases between them. This CDR3 has 15 amino acids. The germline gives CDR1 LNHDA, CDR2 SQIVND (reference sequence). The CDR3 DNA reads TGTGCCACCAAACTCCAGGGACACTATAATTCACCCCTCCACTTT. Protein sequence: CATKLQGHYNSPLHF.

The chain uses TRBV11-2 and TRBJ2-7; 7 nucleotides align to TRBD2. Trimming removed 1 base from V and 4 bases from J; junction bases left unmatched: 7. Germline lookup yields CDR1 SGHAT and CDR2 FQNNGV. The length of the CDR3 is 15 residues. CDR3 nucleotides: TGTGCCAGCAGCTTAGTTGGGACTACCGATTACGAGCAGTACTTC. Translation: CASSLVGTTDYEQYF.

V gene TRBV18 combines with J gene TRBJ1-1, with 12 positions matching TRBD1. V gave up 3 bases and J gave up 1 base; unmatched junction bases: 0. The CDR3 consists of 15 residues. Germline loops: CDR1 KGHSH, CDR2 LQKENI. The CDR3 nucleotides read TGTGCCAGCTCACCGGGACAGGGGGCGAACACTGAAGCTTTCTTT. Translating gives CASSPGQGANTEAFF.

The chain links TRBV2 to TRBJ1-1; 8 bases fit TRBD1. Germline lookup yields CDR1 SNHLY and CDR2 FYNNEI. The CDR3 length is 14 residues. The ends lost 6 bases at V and 4 bases at J; junction bases unmatched: 7. DNA of the CDR3: TGTGCCAGCAGGCAGACAGGGGAGGCCACTGAAGCTTTCTTT. Translated: CASRQTGEATEAFF.

This sequence joins TRBV12-3 or TRBV12-4 and TRBJ1-1, with a possible D match to TRBD1 (6 bases). Trimming pared 8 bases from V and 8 bases from J, leaving 12 bases between. This CDR3 comprises 11 residues. The CDR3 reads CASGTGLEAFF. The CDR3 DNA sequence: TGTGCCAGCGGTACAGGGTTAGAAGCTTTCTTT.

This clone showed up just once. This sequence joins TRBV5-6 and TRBJ1-5, with 7 positions matching TRBD1. V lost 4 bases, J lost 0 bases, and 7 bases stayed unmatched. Germline loops: CDR1 SGHDT, CDR2 YYEEEE. This CDR3 is 16 amino acids long. The CDR3 loop reads CASSRRTGNSNQPQHF. The CDR3 nucleotides read TGTGCCAGCAGCCGCAGGACAGGAAATAGCAATCAGCCCCAGCATTTT.

V usage is TRBV6-6 and J usage is TRBJ2-3; D perhaps matches TRBD2 (6 bases). CDR1 MNHNY and CDR2 SVGAGI come from the germline V gene (reference sequence). The CDR3 spans 12 residues. Trimming stripped 7 bases from V and 6 bases from J, with 11 bases between. DNA for the CDR3: TGTGCCAGCACAGGTGGGGGGGATACGCAGTATTTT. Translating gives CASTGGGDTQYF.

The chain combines TRBV28 with TRBJ2-5; 9 bases are shared with TRBD2. Losses at the gene ends were 8 bases for V and 1 base for J; bases not matched to a gene: 5. The CDR3 consists of 14 residues. Germline lookup yields CDR1 MDHEN and CDR2 SYDVKM. The DNA of the CDR3 is TGTGCCAGCTCCGGTAGCGGGAGCCAAGAGACCCAGTACTTC. This sequence encodes CASSGSGSQETQYF.

V usage is TRBV27 and J usage is TRBJ1-4, with 8 bases aligning to TRBD1. Germline values: CDR1 MNHEY, CDR2 SMNVEV (reference sequence). CDR3 size: 15 residues. The V gene end was trimmed by 6 bases and the J gene end by 0 bases; junction bases not matched to a gene: 3. The CDR3 loop is CASSRGLATNEKLFF. The CDR3 DNA reads TGTGCCAGCAGCAGGGGGCTTGCAACTAATGAAAAACTGTTTTTT.

The rearrangement uses TRBV18 and TRBJ2-7, with 13 bases aligning to TRBD2. The CDR3 is made up of 16 amino acids. Germline values: CDR1 KGHSH, CDR2 LQKENI. V was clipped by 4 bases and J by 6 bases; unmatched bases: 9. The CDR3 nucleotides read TGTGCCAGCTCACGTATGGGACTAGCGGGATACAGCGAGCAGTACTTC. As protein: CASSRMGLAGYSEQYF. Filled out from reference TRBV18 and TRBJ2-7, the complete variable domain reads NAGVMQNPRHLVRRRGQEARLRCSPMKGHSHVYWYRQLPEEGLKFMVYLQKENIIDESGMPKERFSAEFPKEGPSILRIQQVVRGDSAAYFCASSRMGLAGYSEQYFGPGTRLTVT.

CDR3 nucleotide sequence: TGTGCCAGCTCACAAGGACAGGGAGTAGCCTACGAGCAGTACTTC. Residues: CASSQGQGVAYEQYF. V usage is TRBV18 and J usage is TRBJ2-7, with 8 positions matching TRBD1. The germline gives CDR1 KGHSH, CDR2 LQKENI. V was pared by 4 bases and J by 2 bases, with 7 bases of the junction left unmatched. The CDR3 totals 15 residues. The full variable domain, its missing parts supplied by reference TRBV18 and TRBJ2-7, is NAGVMQNPRHLVRRRGQEARLRCSPMKGHSHVYWYRQLPEEGLKFMVYLQKENIIDESGMPKERFSAEFPKEGPSILRIQQVVRGDSAAYFCASSQGQGVAYEQYFGPGTRLTVT.

Concerning this clone itself: Within the sample, other DNA sequences also encode this same CDR3. J is TRBJ1-2 and V is TRBV2; TRBD1 aligns across 8 bases. Germline lookup yields CDR1 SNHLY and CDR2 FYNNEI. V was pared by 8 bases and J by 4 bases, with 0 bases of the junction left unmatched. This CDR3 is 11 amino acids long. The chain's CDR3 is CASGTGYGYTF. The CDR3 DNA reads TGTGCCAGCGGGACAGGCTATGGCTACACCTTC.

This chain joins TRBV27 and TRBJ1-5; 7 nucleotides match TRBD1. V was pared by 6 bases and J by 0 bases, with 11 bases of the junction left unmatched. This CDR3 is 17 amino acids long. The germline V gene encodes CDR1 MNHEY and CDR2 SMNVEV (reference sequence). In DNA form, the CDR3 reads TGTGCCAGCAGCCAAGGACAGGAGGGGAATAGCAATCAGCCCCAGCATTTT. Amino acid sequence: CASSQGQEGNSNQPQHF.

This clone came up once. J is TRBJ2-6 and V is TRBV6-2 or TRBV6-3, with D perhaps TRBD1 (6 bases). V shed 6 bases and J shed 2 bases, with 17 bases lying between them. Germline V lookup: CDR1 MNHEY, CDR2 SVGEGT. The CDR3 runs to 17 residues. The CDR3 protein is CASSLPTGTTGANVLTF. The DNA of the CDR3 is TGTGCCAGCAGCCTTCCCACAGGGACCACTGGGGCCAACGTCCTGACTTTC.

The chain employs TRBV5-1 and TRBJ2-7; D might be TRBD2 (5 bases). The CDR3 has 11 amino acids. V was trimmed by 4 bases and J by 9 bases, leaving 11 bases between them. CDR1 SGHRS and CDR2 YFSETQ come from the germline V gene. The CDR3 nucleotides are TGCGCCAGCAGCCTGGGAGCAGGGCAGTACTTC. Its translation: CASSLGAGQYF.